These T cell receptor beta chains were read from a single sample in a study of identical twins. TCRdb reprocessed the 5' RACE reads via MiXCR and lists one record per CDR3 protein. The sample gives 450,000 or so distinct CDR3 sequences, 14% of which show up once; about 0.54% is in the top ten. These data are also associated with another study on yellow fever vaccine responses in identical twins.

Source material: CD4+ T cells sorted from blood. These receptors all stem from a woman aged 18-35 years in good health. The CDR3 runs from the conserved cysteine through the conserved F or W. A D gene is named only where the DNA matches it firmly. The size entry is marked missing in some rows and otherwise reads once, few, many or a size class.

NA	TRBJ2-3	NA	TRBV6-5	TGTGCCAGCAGTCAAGACAGGTATACGCAGTATTTT	CASSQDRYTQYF
NA	TRBJ2-2	NA	TRBV25-1	TGTGCCAGCAAGTACACCGGGGAGCTGTTTTTT	CASKYTGELFF
few	TRBJ2-1	TRBD1	TRBV7-9	TGTGCCAGCAGCTCGAGGACAGGCGATAGCTCCTACAATGAGCAGTTCTTC	CASSSRTGDSSYNEQFF
NA	TRBJ2-3	NA	TRBV5-4	TGTGCCAGCAGCTTGGCTGCGGCAGCTCAGGATACGCAGTATTTT	CASSLAAAAQDTQYF
few	TRBJ1-2	NA	TRBV6-1	TGTGCCAGCAGTCCGAGAGAGGGGGATGGCTACACCTTC	CASSPREGDGYTF
many	TRBJ2-3	NA	TRBV5-1	TGCGCCAGCAGCTTGGGACACCAGGGGACAGATACGCAGTATTTT	CASSLGHQGTDTQYF
NA	TRBJ2-2	TRBD2	TRBV28	TGTGCCAGCAGTCGGCCTGGACTAGCGAGGAGCACCGGGGAGCTGTTTTTT	CASSRPGLARSTGELFF
NA	TRBJ2-7	NA	TRBV15	TGTGCCACCAGCAGAGAAAGGGGGGGGGAGCAGTACTTC	CATSRERGGEQYF
NA	TRBJ1-6	NA	TRBV20-1	TGCAGTGCTGGACTACAGGGTAAAAGTTCACCCCTCCACTTT	CSAGLQGKSSPLHF
few	TRBJ2-5	TRBD2	TRBV5-6	TGTGCCAGCAGCGAAGGGACTAGCGGGAGGTTTTGGGAGACCCAGTACTTC	CASSEGTSGRFWETQYF
NA	TRBJ2-3	TRBD1	TRBV12-5	TGTGCTAGTGGTTTGACGCGAATGGGACAGCGAGGCACAGATACGCAGTATTTT	CASGLTRMGQRGTDTQYF
NA	TRBJ2-1	TRBD2	TRBV4-3	TGCGCCAGCAGCCAGTTCCTAGCGGGAGGGCCGGGTAATGAGCAGTTCTTC	CASSQFLAGGPGNEQFF
NA	TRBJ2-7	NA	TRBV12-3/TRBV12-4	TGTGCCAGCAGTTTTGGATCGAACTTAGTATTAAACGAGCAGTACTTC	CASSFGSNLVLNEQYF
few	TRBJ2-1	TRBD1	TRBV7-8	TGTGCCAGCAGCTTAGTAGGGGGCCTCAGCTCCTACAATGAGCAGTTCTTC	CASSLVGGLSSYNEQFF
many	TRBJ2-7	TRBD1	TRBV15	TGTGCCACCAGCAGGGACAGGGGACCCTACGAGCAGTACTTC	CATSRDRGPYEQYF
NA	TRBJ2-3	NA	TRBV20-1	TGCAGTGTTAGAGATCCAAGAGCGGGAGATACGCAGTATTTT	CSVRDPRAGDTQYF
many	TRBJ2-4	TRBD1	TRBV20-1	TGCAGTGCTAGAGGGTTTTGGGCGGGACAGGGGCTACAAAACATTCAGTACTTC	CSARGFWAGQGLQNIQYF
few	TRBJ2-7	NA	TRBV6-5	TGTGCCAGCAGTTACACCTCTATAGCTTCGGACGAGCAGTACTTC	CASSYTSIASDEQYF
few	TRBJ2-7	TRBD1	TRBV10-3	TGTGCCATGGGACAGGGGGTGGCCGAGCAGTACTTC	CAMGQGVAEQYF
few	TRBJ2-2	TRBD1	TRBV28	TGTGCCAGCCGTACCTTGGGGACAGGGAACACCGGGGAGCTGTTTTTT	CASRTLGTGNTGELFF
NA	TRBJ2-3	TRBD2	TRBV12-3/TRBV12-4	TGTGCCAGCAGTTTAAGGGCACTAGCGGGAGGATTCCAGGGCACAGATACGCAGTATTTT	CASSLRALAGGFQGTDTQYF
NA	TRBJ2-7	NA	TRBV3-1	TGTGCCAGCAGCCGCTTGGACTACGAGCAGTACTTC	CASSRLDYEQYF
few	TRBJ1-1	NA	TRBV5-1	TGCGCCAGCAGCATTAACAGGGAGAACACTGAAGCTTTCTTT	CASSINRENTEAFF
few	TRBJ1-1	NA	TRBV20-1	TGCAGTGCCCCGCCAGAGAACACTGAAGCTTTCTTT	CSAPPENTEAFF
NA	TRBJ1-6	NA	TRBV20-1	TGCAGTGCTAGAAAGGTGCTGGGGATGGATTCACCCCTCCACTTT	CSARKVLGMDSPLHF
NA	TRBJ1-1	TRBD1	TRBV12-3/TRBV12-4	TGTGCCAGCAGGGCCAAGACAGGGGTCGGCACTGAAGCTTTCTTT	CASRAKTGVGTEAFF
few	TRBJ1-1	NA	TRBV6-5	TGTGCCAGCAGTTCGGGAGTAGGTACAGGCACTGAAGCTTTCTTT	CASSSGVGTGTEAFF
NA	TRBJ1-1	TRBD1	TRBV10-2	TGCGCCAGCAGTGGGGAACAGGGGGTTCTTGAAGCTTTCTTT	CASSGEQGVLEAFF
many	TRBJ2-7	TRBD2	TRBV5-6	TGTGCCAGCAGCTTGGTAAGCGGGGTTTCCTACGAGCAGTACTTC	CASSLVSGVSYEQYF
NA	TRBJ2-7	NA	TRBV5-1	TGCGCCAGCAGCTTGGCACCGGCTAGCTCCTACGAGCAGTACTTC	CASSLAPASSYEQYF
NA	TRBJ2-3	TRBD2	TRBV11-1	TGTGCCAGCAGCTTAGCGCTTGGACTAGCGGGAGGAAAGACTAGCACAGATACGCAGTATTTT	CASSLALGLAGGKTSTDTQYF
NA	TRBJ2-6	NA	TRBV6-2/TRBV6-3	TGTGCCAGCAGTTATGGGAAATCTGGGGCCAACGTCCTGACTTTC	CASSYGKSGANVLTF
few	TRBJ2-6	NA	TRBV7-2	TGTGCCCTGCGGCAAATAGGGGCCAACGTCCTGACTTTC	CALRQIGANVLTF
few	TRBJ2-7	TRBD2	TRBV28	TGTGCCAGCATCGAAGCGGGGAAGACCTACGAGCAGTACTTC	CASIEAGKTYEQYF
few	TRBJ2-7	TRBD2	TRBV27	TGTGCCAGCAGTCCTCCGGGACTAGCGGGACCGAGCTCCTACGAGCAGTACTTC	CASSPPGLAGPSSYEQYF
NA	TRBJ2-1	NA	TRBV28	TGTGCCAGCAGTCCCCCTGGAACGTACAATGAGCAGTTCTTC	CASSPPGTYNEQFF
NA	TRBJ2-7	NA	TRBV20-1	TGCAGCCACCACAGGCGCCCAGACTCCTACGAGCAGTACTTC	CSHHRRPDSYEQYF
many	TRBJ2-2	TRBD2	TRBV29-1	TGCAGCGTGCTCGGACTAGCGGTTTTGGGTGGCACCGGGGAGCTGTTTTTT	CSVLGLAVLGGTGELFF
NA	TRBJ2-7	NA	TRBV5-1	TGCGCCAGCAGCCTAGCGACCTCGGGACGTTACGAGCAGTACTTC	CASSLATSGRYEQYF
NA	TRBJ2-7	NA	TRBV2	TGTGCCAGCAGTGAAGCAAAGGGGACACTACGTCGGGGCTACGAGCAGTACTTC	CASSEAKGTLRRGYEQYF
NA	TRBJ1-1	TRBD1	TRBV20-1	TGCAGTGCTAGAGGAGACGGACAGGGGAACACTGAAGCTTTCTTT	CSARGDGQGNTEAFF
few	TRBJ1-2	NA	TRBV3-1	TGTGCCAGCAGCCGTAACTTGAGAACAACTAACTATGGCTACACCTTC	CASSRNLRTTNYGYTF
few	TRBJ2-2	NA	TRBV7-2	TGTGCCAGCAGCGGCTTTGCGAAATTCGCGAACACCGGGGAGCTGTTTTTT	CASSGFAKFANTGELFF
NA	TRBJ1-1	NA	TRBV3-1	TGTGCCAGCAGCCCTCATTCGGGGATCAACACTGAAGCTTTCTTT	CASSPHSGINTEAFF
few	TRBJ2-7	NA	TRBV7-2	TGTGCCAGCAGCTTACTCCTTATCAGCTCCTACGAGCAGTACTTC	CASSLLLISSYEQYF
few	TRBJ2-2	TRBD1	TRBV4-1	TGCGCCAGCAGATTGTTTACAGGGGGTGCGAACACCGGGGAGCTGTTTTTT	CASRLFTGGANTGELFF
few	TRBJ2-1	NA	TRBV3-1	TGTGCCAGCAGCCCCCTTTTGGGGTATTATAATGAGCAGTTCTTC	CASSPLLGYYNEQFF
NA	TRBJ2-5	TRBD2	TRBV19	TGTGCCAGTAGTCCGAGACTAGCGGGGGCCCAACCCCAGTACTTC	CASSPRLAGAQPQYF
NA	TRBJ2-7	TRBD1	TRBV29-1	TGCAGCGTTGAGACGGACAGGGGTTACGAGCAGTACTTC	CSVETDRGYEQYF
NA	TRBJ2-1	NA	TRBV11-2	TGTGCCAGCGGGACGGCTCTAAACTCCTACAATGAGCAGTTCTTC	CASGTALNSYNEQFF
NA	TRBJ2-1	NA	TRBV6-2/TRBV6-3	TGTGCCAGCACATACCATCAGGGGCCCTACAATGAGCAGTTCTTC	CASTYHQGPYNEQFF
few	TRBJ2-5	TRBD2	TRBV6-2/TRBV6-3	TGTGCCAGCAGCCCGGGACTAGCGGGGATAGGCGGCGAGACCCAGTACTTC	CASSPGLAGIGGETQYF
few	TRBJ2-1	NA	TRBV7-2	TGTGCCAGCAGCAGGGGGGACTTCGGGGGGAATGAGCAGTTCTTC	CASSRGDFGGNEQFF
few	TRBJ2-4	TRBD2	TRBV30	TGTGCCTGGAGTGTACAACTAGCGGGGGGAAAAAACATTCAGTACTTC	CAWSVQLAGGKNIQYF